These T cell receptor beta chains were read from a single sample in a study of T cells in tuberculosis. TCRdb's table, derived via immunoSEQ multiplex PCR, lists solely in-frame clones and lacks some. The sample consists of roughly 59,000 clones, approximately 80% of them appearing once. The sample comprised CD1b-GMM tetramer-negative cells sorted from PBMCs. The source of these receptors is an adult woman with latent tuberculosis. Each CDR3 is given without its conserved first and last residue.

j_gene	v_gene	CDR3aa
TRBJ1-5	TRBV5-3	ARRKVWGTGEGQPQH
TRBJ2-5	TRBV11-2	ASSLGGLRGETQY
TRBJ1-2	TRBV7-6	ASSLEGGRDRAHANGYGYT
TRBJ2-3	TRBV7-6	ASSLDARGTDTQY
TRBJ2-7	TRBV30	AWSPGQGPYEQY
TRBJ1-1	TRBV6-6	ASRTGVNTEAF
TRBJ1-3	TRBV7-6	ASRRTANGNTIY
TRBJ2-2	TRBV28	ASSRDRGSGELF
TRBJ1-4	TRBV7-8	ASSLVGGEKLF
TRBJ2-2	TRBV6-5	ASSSRTGSGAGELF
TRBJ2-2	TRBV7-7	ASRSPGGGGELF
TRBJ1-3	TRBV5-6	ASSSYSYSGNTIY
TRBJ1-6	TRBV9	ASSVDGGSNSPLH
TRBJ1-1	TRBV18	ASSPGTGGTEAF
TRBJ2-2	TRBV7-6	ASSSWTATGELF
TRBJ2-2	TRBV4-2	ASNTMRGGELF
TRBJ1-6	TRBV18	ASSPKGAGNSPLH
TRBJ2-1	TRBV10-3	ATEAGGHEQF
TRBJ1-5	TRBV7-2	ASSGGHPEQPQH
TRBJ1-2	TRBV6-1	ASSALRTGVLYGYT
TRBJ2-1	TRBV7-8	ASSDGGSSYNEQF
TRBJ1-4	TRBV19	ASMDVGQSEKLF
TRBJ2-2	TRBV11-3	ASSIYTGELF
TRBJ2-7	TRBV28	ATYNYEQY
TRBJ2-2	TRBV27	ASSRTSGSYTGELF
TRBJ2-7	TRBV6-5	ASSYNRGGYEQY